This T cell receptor beta chain was sequenced in a study of Graves' ophthalmopathy and Graves' hyperthyroidism. Overall study context: Peripheral blood was gathered at the point of initial diagnosis, before any treatment started. Regarding the study as a whole: The blood repertoire also included most expanded thyroid clonotypes above 0.001 frequency.

The study amplified TCR beta CDR3 regions using RNA transcripts. RT-PCR with HTBI primers came first, then second-round multiplex PCR. TCRdb reanalysed the multiplex PCR reads using MiXCR and keeps one entry per CDR3 protein. The data hold some 520,000 distinct CDR3 sequences, with about an eighth observed a single time. This clonotype was recorded a few times. Its target is unknown. Uncontrolled infections, pregnancy, lactation or other autoimmune diseases led to patient exclusion. The PBMCs were taken from roughly 10 ml of fresh peripheral blood. The sequencing sample was made of blood. The receptor was derived from a woman aged 25 to 45 with Graves' ophthalmopathy.

CDR3 sequence (DNA): TGTGCCAGCAGTTACTCACCGGGACAGGGCTACCGACGCAATCAGCCCCAGCATTTT. The encoded protein is CASSYSPGQGYRRNQPQHF. The chain recombines TRBV6-2 or TRBV6-3 with TRBJ1-5; 9 bases fit TRBD1. The CDR3 runs to 19 residues. Germline-derived CDR1 and CDR2 are MNHEY and SVGEGT. The V segment lost 0 bases and the J segment 2 bases; nucleotides outside the gene matches: 11.